These 18 T cell receptor beta chains were sequenced from one sample in a study of shared clonotypes between healthy human individuals. TCRdb's table, derived via immunoSEQ multiplex PCR, lists solely in-frame clones and lacks some. The sample gives 800,000 to 1,200,000 clones, approximately 78% of which show up once; roughly 0.56% is in the top ten. Sequencing was performed on memory CD4+ T cells from PBMCs. Subset indicated: CD45RA-negative fraction. The receptors stem from a man between 18 and 29 years old in good health. Some clones in this sample may be carry-over from other donors' samples.

The chain links TRBV27 to TRBJ2-7, with D maybe TRBD1 (5 bases). Germline lookup yields CDR1 MNHEY and CDR2 SMNVEV (reference sequence). The CDR3 is made up of 14 amino acids. Trimming cost V 10 bases and J 0 bases, with 16 bases left between them. CDR3 nucleotides: TGTGCCACCTCTCGTCCTGGGGCCTCCTACGAGCAGTACTTC. Encoded protein: CATSRPGASYEQYF.

As to this clone: This specimen includes other DNA sequences encoding the same CDR3. The chain employs TRBV7-9 and TRBJ1-2; 7 bases line up with TRBD1. The CDR3 has 14 residues. Germline V gene sequence: CDR1 SEHNR, CDR2 FQNEAQ (reference sequence). After removal of 1 base from V and 3 bases from J, the junction contained 2 bases not matched to a gene. The chain's CDR3 is CASSLGQGDYGYTF. In DNA, the CDR3 is TGTGCCAGCAGCTTAGGACAGGGAGACTATGGCTACACCTTC.

The chain recombines TRBV5-1 with TRBJ2-5; no clear D. The V gene lost 7 bases and the J gene lost 1 base, with 14 bases spanning the gap. From germline, CDR1 is SGHRS and CDR2 YFSETQ. The CDR3 totals 14 residues. CDR3 loop: CASANGGVQETQYF. The CDR3 bases are TGCGCCAGCGCCAACGGTGGAGTCCAAGAGACCCAGTACTTC.

This chain links TRBV9 with TRBJ2-2, with 7 nucleotides matching TRBD1. V was pared by 6 bases and J by 0 bases, with 8 bases of the junction left unmatched. Germline values: CDR1 SGDLS, CDR2 YYNGEE. The CDR3 runs to 16 residues. The CDR3 DNA reads as TGTGCCAGCACGGGCAGGGGGAGTTCGAACACCGGGGAGCTGTTTTTT. Encoded protein: CASTGRGSSNTGELFF.

The rearrangement uses TRBV11-2 and TRBJ2-7, with a possible D match to TRBD2 (6 bases). Per the germline V gene, CDR1 is SGHAT and CDR2 is FQNNGV. This CDR3 region has 18 residues. Trimming left V 0 bases short and J 0 bases short, with 18 bases between. The CDR3 loop reads CASSLELPMGGSSYEQYF. In DNA, the CDR3 is TGTGCCAGCAGCTTAGAGCTACCTATGGGGGGTAGCTCCTACGAGCAGTACTTC.

The V gene is TRBV10-3, the J gene TRBJ2-5; tentatively, D is TRBD1 or TRBD2 (6 bases each). The J call may not be correct, given that the DNA end is closer to TRBJ2-7. The CDR3 is made up of 12 amino acids. In germline, CDR1 is ENHRY, CDR2 SYGVKD. CDR3 nucleotide sequence: TGTGCCATCAGTGAAGGGGGAGGCGAGCAGTACTTC. It yields the protein CAISEGGGEQYF.

V gene TRBV2 combines with J gene TRBJ1-5, with TRBD1 identical over 9 bases. The CDR3 length is 14 residues. V gave up 7 bases and J gave up 5 bases; unmatched junction bases: 6. CDR1 is SNHLY, CDR2 FYNNEI, per germline. The CDR3 DNA reads as TGTGCCAGCAATAGACAGGGGGGGGATCAGCCCCAGCATTTT. Translating it yields CASNRQGGDQPQHF.

V is TRBV2 and J is TRBJ1-4; TRBD1 agrees at 9 bases. This CDR3 region has 15 residues. Per germline, CDR1 SNHLY and CDR2 FYNNEI. The V and J ends lost 6 bases and 2 bases, in that order; junction bases with no gene match: 4. The CDR3 here is CASSGQGNTNEKLFF. The CDR3 DNA reads as TGTGCCAGCAGCGGACAGGGGAATACTAATGAAAAACTGTTTTTT. Supplemented by reference TRBV2 and TRBJ1-4, the full variable domain reads EPEVTQTPSHQVTQMGQEVILRCVPISNHLYFYWYRQILGQKVEFLVSFYNNEISEKSEIFDDQFSVERPDGSNFTLKIRSTKLEDSAMYFCASSGQGNTNEKLFFGSGTQLSVL.

The chain is built from TRBV28 and TRBJ1-3; possibly TRBD1 for D (5 bases). This CDR3 is built from 14 residues. The V gene's germline CDR1 is MDHEN and CDR2 SYDVKM. Between the trimmed V and J ends, which lost 7 bases and 4 bases, there was a span of 14 bases. The CDR3 sequence: CASNSGREGNTIYF. In DNA form, the CDR3 reads TGTGCCAGCAATTCAGGGAGGGAGGGAAACACCATATATTTT. The full variable domain, with the rest looked up from reference TRBV28 and TRBJ1-3, is DVKVTQSSRYLVKRTGEKVFLECVQDMDHENMFWYRQDPGLGLRLIYFSYDVKMKEKGDIPEGYSVSREKKERFSLILESASTNQTSMYLCASNSGREGNTIYFGEGSWLTVV.

This sequence joins TRBV11-3 and TRBJ2-7; D unclear. The CDR3 has 13 residues. V was shortened by 7 bases and J by 3 bases, with 13 bases between the two germline ends. CDR1 and CDR2 (germline): SGHNT, YENEEA. The CDR3 DNA sequence: TGTGCCAGCATAGGGCCGGCCGTCTACGAGCAGTACTTC. Translated: CASIGPAVYEQYF.

This clone has a single count. The chain recombines TRBV5-6 with TRBJ1-3; the D gene is possibly TRBD1 (6 bases). The CDR3 has 15 residues. The V gene lost 2 bases and the J gene lost 2 bases, with 11 bases spanning the gap. Germline CDR1 and CDR2: SGHDT and YYEEEE. This CDR3 reads CASSFVGATGNTIYF. The CDR3 DNA reads as TGTGCCAGCAGCTTTGTGGGGGCGACTGGAAACACCATATATTTT.

This clone was seen a single time. Possible read error: a much larger clone is one base away. The V gene is TRBV11-2, the J gene TRBJ1-2; D is unclear. Germline V lookup: CDR1 SGHAT, CDR2 FQNNGV. The CDR3 loop spans 12 amino acids. Trimming took off 1 base at V and 4 bases at J, with 4 bases between the two ends. The CDR3 region is CASSLGFYGYTF. The CDR3 region has the DNA TGTGCCAGCAGCTTAGGGTTCTATGGCTACACCTTC.

A few counts support this clone. This sequence joins TRBV5-8 and TRBJ2-1; TRBD2 matches at 8 bases. This CDR3 is 14 amino acids long. Trimming took 4 bases from V and 9 from J; bases not matched to a gene: 9. CDR1 SGHTS and CDR2 YDEGEE come from the germline V gene. The CDR3 coding sequence is TGTGCCAGCAGCCACCGGGGGGGAAGGGGTGAGCAGTTCTTC. This encodes CASSHRGGRGEQFF.

This chain joins TRBV6-5 and TRBJ2-7; TRBD1 matches at 9 bases. The junction had 4 bases not matched to a gene; V was cut back by 0 bases and J by 1 base. The CDR3 extends over 16 amino acids. Germline CDR1 and CDR2: MNHEY and SVGAGI. The CDR3 sequence: CASSYSGTGTSYEQYF. In DNA, the CDR3 is TGTGCCAGCAGTTACTCGGGGACAGGGACTTCCTACGAGCAGTACTTC.

CDR3 loop: CASGRGITEPQHF. The CDR3 DNA reads TGTGCCAGCGGGCGGGGGATAACAGAGCCCCAGCATTTT. This rearrangement joins TRBV28 to TRBJ1-5; possible D gene TRBD1, 5 bases. The CDR3 totals 13 residues. Trimming removed 8 bases at V and 8 bases at J, with 16 bases between. Germline CDR1 MDHEN, CDR2 SYDVKM.

The V gene is TRBV18, the J gene TRBJ2-7; D ambiguous. Germline CDR1 and CDR2: KGHSH and LQKENI. The CDR3 totals 14 residues. Trimming removed 0 bases from V and 3 bases from J, with 9 bases in between. CDR3 in DNA: TGTGCCAGCTCACCACCGGGCAGAGACTACGAGCAGTACTTC. Residues: CASSPPGRDYEQYF.

This rearrangement joins TRBV2 to TRBJ2-2, with D tentatively TRBD2 (5 bases). The germline V gene encodes CDR1 SNHLY and CDR2 FYNNEI. Trimming took off 0 bases at V and 1 base at J, with 6 bases between the two ends. This CDR3 region has 15 residues. CDR3 sequence: CASSEAGRNTGELFF. CDR3 nucleotide sequence: TGTGCCAGCAGTGAAGCGGGGAGGAACACCGGGGAGCTGTTTTTT.

Note on this clone: Other DNA sequences within the sample encode an identical CDR3. This CDR3 is CASRQGRGGYTF. DNA of the CDR3: TGTGCCAGCAGGCAAGGGAGGGGTGGCTACACCTTC. V is TRBV6-1 and J is TRBJ1-2; a possible D gene is TRBD1 (5 bases). The CDR3 spans 12 residues. V was clipped by 6 bases and J by 7 bases, with 12 bases between them. Germline CDR1 reads MNHNS; CDR2 reads SASEGT.